This note documents a single TCR beta chain sequence. The sample belongs to a study of T cell changes during pregnancy in multiple sclerosis. V shed 3 bases and J 4 bases; nucleotides not matched to a gene: 7. This CDR3 contains 15 residues. CDR1 and CDR2 (germline): KGHSH, LQKENI. Assay: immunoSEQ multiplex PCR; the TCRdb copy retains only in-frame clones and omits some. The table shows around 49,000 clones, with about 90% occurring only once. The TCR sequence derives from a female donor in good health, enrolled as a control in a pregnancy study. The chain recombines TRBV18 with TRBJ2-7; 9 bases map to TRBD1. Material: peripheral blood, obtained after pregnancy. CDR3 bases: TGTGCCAGCTCACCGGGACAGGGAAGGTTTTACGAGCAGTACTTC. Its translation: CASSPGQGRFYEQYF.